Presented here are 26 T cell receptor beta chains from one specimen sequenced in a study of cytomegalovirus exposure and HLA in healthy donors. Primers included in the PCR were 60 Vbeta and 13 Jbeta primers. TCRdb keeps only in-frame clones here, not all; method: immunoSEQ multiplex PCR. In the table there are roughly 150,000 clones, roughly 75% of which are singletons. Input material: PBMCs. Receptor source: a man aged 18 to 30 in good health and CMV-seropositive.

This clone turned up a few times. This chain's CDR3 is CASSQGPSDTGELFF. The CDR3 DNA follows: TGCGCCAGCAGCCAAGGGCCCAGTGACACCGGGGAGCTGTTTTTT. The V and J genes are TRBV4-1 and TRBJ2-2; no firm D call. The CDR3 contains 15 residues. Looked up from germline, CDR1 is MGHRA and CDR2 is YSYEKL. V gave up 1 base and J gave up 3 bases, with 9 bases separating them.

About this clone: Mismatch with germline at one junction end may stem from a read error. This chain joins TRBV7-8 and TRBJ2-7; TRBD2 aligns across 7 bases. The CDR3 contains 17 residues. CDR1 and CDR2 from the germline V gene are SGHVS and FQNEAQ. The CDR3 region has the DNA TGTGCCAGCAGCCAGGGCCGGGGAGGGACCCGTTCCTCCGAGCAGTACTTC. Its translation is CASSQGRGGTRSSEQYF.

This clone was counted once. The chain has TRBV6-1 and TRBJ2-7; the match to TRBD2 covers 7 bases. V gave up 10 bases and J gave up 6 bases; unmatched junction bases: 12. Per the germline V gene, CDR1 is MNHNS and CDR2 is SASEGT. This CDR3 region has 13 residues. CDR3 sequence: CATRGGREREQYF. The CDR3 bases are TGTGCCACCCGGGGAGGGAGGGAGCGCGAGCAGTACTTC.

The chain uses TRBV28 and TRBJ1-1, with TRBD1 matching over 10 bases. The V and J ends lost 9 bases and 9 bases, in that order; junction bases with no gene match: 13. This CDR3 has 14 amino acids. The germline CDR1 and CDR2 sequences are MDHEN and SYDVKM. For the CDR3, the DNA is TGTGCCAGTTCGGTGGGACAGGGGCGTAGGAAAGCTTTCTTT. This gives the protein CASSVGQGRRKAFF.

This clone was detected only a few times. The V and J genes are TRBV4-1 and TRBJ2-6; possible D gene TRBD1, 5 bases. The germline CDR1 and CDR2 sequences are MGHRA and YSYEKL. Trimming took 8 bases from V and 0 from J, leaving 23 bases between them. The CDR3 is made up of 19 amino acids. CDR3: CASRLQAFDFYSGANVLTF. CDR3 nucleotide sequence: TGCGCCAGCCGCCTACAGGCATTCGACTTCTACTCTGGGGCCAACGTCCTGACTTTC.

V and J are TRBV27 and TRBJ2-7; 8 bases are a match to TRBD1. The CDR3 has 12 amino acids. V shed 2 bases, J shed 6 bases, and the junction held 0 bases outside the gene matches. Germline V CDR1 and CDR2: MNHEY, SMNVEV (reference sequence). Here the CDR3 DNA reads TGTGCCAGCAGTTTAGGGACAGGCGAGCAGTACTTC. Its protein product is CASSLGTGEQYF.

The chain carries TRBV5-1 and TRBJ2-7; D is possibly TRBD2 (5 bases). Trimming took off 0 bases at V and 5 bases at J, with 12 bases between the two ends. CDR1 is SGHRS and CDR2 is YFSETQ in the germline V gene. The CDR3 sequence is 14 residues long. Here the CDR3 reads CASSLAVAIDEQYF. Written as DNA, the CDR3 is TGCGCCAGCAGCTTGGCCGTAGCGATCGACGAGCAGTACTTC.

This clone was counted only a few times. The rearrangement links TRBV28 to TRBJ1-5; D unclear. The CDR3 extends over 14 amino acids. Germline values: CDR1 MDHEN, CDR2 SYDVKM. V shed 8 bases and J shed 3 bases, with 14 bases lying between them. In DNA, the CDR3 is TGTGCCAGCGATACAAAGCGTTTCAATCAGCCCCAGCATTTT. It encodes CASDTKRFNQPQHF.

The chain recombines TRBV7-3 with TRBJ1-6; no reliable D call. The V end lost 4 bases, the J end lost 7 bases, and 14 bases lay between the germline ends. The CDR3 has 15 amino acids. CDR1 is SGHTA and CDR2 is FQGTGA in the germline V gene. The CDR3 DNA reads TGTGCCAGCAGCTCATATAACAGACTAAATTCACCCCTCCACTTT. Translating gives CASSSYNRLNSPLHF.

The V call is TRBV5-1, the J call TRBJ2-2, with 14 positions matching TRBD2. The CDR3 length is 17 residues. Looked up from germline, CDR1 is SGHRS and CDR2 is YFSETQ. With 8 bases clipped from V and 6 bases from J, the junction kept 12 bases outside the gene matches. CDR3 loop: CARYRGTSGSWAGELFF. The DNA of the CDR3 is TGCGCCAGGTATCGTGGGACTAGCGGGAGTTGGGCCGGGGAGCTGTTTTTT.

The chain links TRBV4-1 to TRBJ1-3, with 7 bases matching TRBD1. There are 16 residues in the CDR3. With V trimmed by 3 bases and J by 0 bases, 5 bases remained unmatched. Germline V lookup: CDR1 MGHRA, CDR2 YSYEKL. DNA for the CDR3: TGCGCCAGCAGCCATTCAGGGGGTTACTCTGGAAACACCATATATTTT. It is translated as CASSHSGGYSGNTIYF.

CDR3 in DNA: TGCAGCGTTGTTACAGGGTCGTCCGGCGAGCAGTACTTC. This encodes CSVVTGSSGEQYF. This rearrangement joins TRBV29-1 to TRBJ2-7; tentative D call: TRBD1 (6 bases). CDR3 size: 13 residues. V was pared by 4 bases and J by 6 bases, with 16 bases between. From germline, CDR1 is SQVTM and CDR2 ANQGSEA.

V is TRBV15 and J is TRBJ1-2; D not resolved. The V gene's germline CDR1 is LNHNV and CDR2 YYDKDF (reference sequence). This CDR3 spans 14 amino acids. The V end lost 1 base, the J end lost 3 bases, and 9 bases lay between the germline ends. CDR3 in amino acids: CATSRGTGDYGYTF. DNA of the CDR3: TGTGCCACCAGCAGAGGGACGGGAGACTATGGCTACACCTTC.

The chain links TRBV19 to TRBJ1-5, with D possibly TRBD1 on 6 matching bases. The germline V and J ends were trimmed by 6 bases and 1 base, with 13 bases remaining between them. Germline CDR1 reads LNHDA; CDR2 reads SQIVND (reference sequence). This CDR3 is 15 amino acids long. The CDR3 region is CASSGGRQSNQPQHF. The DNA of the CDR3 is TGTGCCAGTAGCGGGGGGCGACAGAGCAATCAGCCCCAGCATTTT.

This rearrangement joins TRBV5-1 to TRBJ1-4, with D hard to call. Germline V CDR1 and CDR2: SGHRS, YFSETQ. The germline V and J ends were trimmed by 5 bases and 5 bases, with 7 bases remaining between them. The CDR3 length is 12 residues. The CDR3 sequence is CASRAGNEKLFF. The CDR3 DNA reads TGCGCCAGCAGGGCGGGGAATGAAAAACTGTTTTTT.

This clone is classed as medium-sized. This sequence joins TRBV7-9 and TRBJ2-1; D might be TRBD2 (5 bases). This CDR3 comprises 15 residues. V lost 0 bases, J lost 0 bases, and 6 bases lay in between. Looked up from germline, CDR1 is SEHNR and CDR2 is FQNEAQ (reference sequence). The CDR3 DNA sequence: TGTGCCAGCAGCTTAGCGGGGAGCTCCTACAATGAGCAGTTCTTC. It is translated as CASSLAGSSYNEQFF.

The V gene is TRBV6-1, the J gene TRBJ2-5; 9 bases line up with TRBD2. The J call may be incorrect, as the DNA end agrees better with TRBJ2-7. Germline CDR1 and CDR2: MNHNS and SASEGT. This CDR3 comprises 14 residues. CDR3 in amino acids: CASSEREGSYEQYF. The DNA of the CDR3 is TGTGCCAGCAGTGAGCGGGAGGGGTCCTACGAGCAGTACTTC.

This chain links TRBV28 with TRBJ1-3, with 7 bases that match TRBD1. CDR3 length equals 17 residues. Trimming took 1 base from V and 2 from J; bases not matched to a gene: 8. Germline V CDR1 and CDR2: MDHEN, SYDVKM. In DNA form, the CDR3 reads TGTGCCAGCAGTTTATTCCTCACAGGGGATGCTGGAAACACCATATATTTT. Protein product: CASSLFLTGDAGNTIYF. Full variable domain (outside the CDR3, taken from reference TRBV28 and TRBJ1-3): DVKVTQSSRYLVKRTGEKVFLECVQDMDHENMFWYRQDPGLGLRLIYFSYDVKMKEKGDIPEGYSVSREKKERFSLILESASTNQTSMYLCASSLFLTGDAGNTIYFGEGSWLTVV.

This clone has a single count. The germline gene is not matched at one end of the junction; a read error may be the cause. This chain connects TRBV9 to TRBJ2-1; D gene ambiguous. The germline V gene encodes CDR1 SGDLS and CDR2 YYNGEE. The CDR3 is 15 residues long. The CDR3 region is CPSSVERLAAGEQFF. The CDR3 DNA reads TGTCCCAGCAGCGTAGAGAGGCTTGCGGCTGGTGAGCAGTTCTTC.

The chain couples TRBV11-2 to TRBJ1-4; 7 positions agree with TRBD1. Germline V gives CDR1 SGHAT, CDR2 FQNNGV. Germline trimming cut 4 bases from V and 7 bases from J; bases unmatched to any gene: 21. The CDR3 is 19 residues long. The CDR3 spells CASSSRTGTGDSRGEKLFF. The CDR3 nucleotides are TGTGCCAGCAGCTCTAGGACAGGCACAGGGGATTCCAGGGGTGAAAAACTGTTTTTT. The full variable domain, with the rest looked up from reference TRBV11-2 and TRBJ1-4, is EAGVAQSPRYKIIEKRQSVAFWCNPISGHATLYWYQQILGQGPKLLIQFQNNGVVDDSQLPKDRFSAERLKGVDSTLKIQPAKLEDSAVYLCASSSRTGTGDSRGEKLFFGSGTQLSVL.

This chain connects TRBV5-1 to TRBJ2-1; D unclear. Between the trimmed V and J ends, which lost 4 bases and 5 bases, there was a span of 10 bases. The CDR3 spans 13 residues. Per the germline V gene, CDR1 is SGHRS and CDR2 is YFSETQ. CDR3 protein: CASSLFRDNEQFF. DNA for the CDR3: TGCGCCAGCAGCCTCTTCCGGGACAATGAGCAGTTCTTC.

This chain links TRBV21-1 with TRBJ1-1. TRBV21-1 is reported as a pseudogene. CDR3 size: 15 residues. CDR3 in amino acids: CASSPPRAGNTEAFF. Written as DNA, the CDR3 is TGTGCCAGCAGCCCCCCGCGAGCCGGGAACACTGAAGCTTTCTTT.

The chain recombines TRBV9 with TRBJ1-3; the D gene is possibly TRBD1 (5 bases). Germline loops: CDR1 SGDLS, CDR2 YYNGEE. Between the trimmed V and J ends, which lost 4 bases and 0 bases, there was a span of 14 bases. The CDR3 length is 16 residues. The CDR3 bases are TGTGCCAGCAGCCCATCCCCCCAGGGCTCTGGAAACACCATATATTTT. Translation gives CASSPSPQGSGNTIYF.

This chain links TRBV28 with TRBJ2-3; 14 bases map to TRBD2. The V and J ends lost 6 bases and 2 bases, in that order; junction bases with no gene match: 10. The CDR3 is made up of 18 amino acids. The germline gives CDR1 MDHEN, CDR2 SYDVKM. CDR3 nucleotides: TGTGCCAGCAGCACGACTAGCGGGAGGGATCTTCCCACAGATACGCAGTATTTT. As protein: CASSTTSGRDLPTDTQYF.

This clone was counted once. The chain recombines TRBV7-9 with TRBJ2-2; tentatively, D is TRBD2 (7 bases). Germline V gene sequence: CDR1 SEHNR, CDR2 FQNEAQ (reference sequence). Between the trimmed V and J ends, which lost 4 bases and 3 bases, there was a span of 21 bases. There are 18 residues in the CDR3. DNA for the CDR3: TGTGCCAGCAGCTCCCCTGGGGGCAGCGGGGCTCACACCGGGGAGCTGTTTTTT. This codes for CASSSPGGSGAHTGELFF.

The chain combines TRBV2 with TRBJ2-7, with TRBD2 matching 13 bases. The CDR3 length is 14 residues. The V and J ends lost 8 bases and 5 bases, in that order; junction bases with no gene match: 6. CDR1 and CDR2 (germline): SNHLY, FYNNEI. CDR3 bases: TGTGCCAGCGTGAGGACTAGCGGGAGTGACGAGCAGTACTTC. It yields the protein CASVRTSGSDEQYF.